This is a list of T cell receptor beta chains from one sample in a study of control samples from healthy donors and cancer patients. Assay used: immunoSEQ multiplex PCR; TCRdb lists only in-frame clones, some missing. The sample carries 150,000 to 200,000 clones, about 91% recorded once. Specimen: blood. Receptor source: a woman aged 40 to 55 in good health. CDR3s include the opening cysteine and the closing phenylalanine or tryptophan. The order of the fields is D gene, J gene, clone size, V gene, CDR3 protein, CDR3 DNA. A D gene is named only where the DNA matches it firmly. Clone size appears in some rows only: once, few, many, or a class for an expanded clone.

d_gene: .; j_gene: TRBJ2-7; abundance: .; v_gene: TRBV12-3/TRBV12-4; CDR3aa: CASSPGGSYEQYF; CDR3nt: TGTGCCAGCAGTCCAGGAGGTAGCTACGAGCAGTACTTC
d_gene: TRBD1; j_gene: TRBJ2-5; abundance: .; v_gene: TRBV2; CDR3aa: CAINLGQGPLGVQETQYF; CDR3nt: TGTGCCATCAATCTCGGACAGGGCCCCCTGGGCGTCCAAGAGACCCAGTACTTC
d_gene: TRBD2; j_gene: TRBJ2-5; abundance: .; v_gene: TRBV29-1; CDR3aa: CSVPGTSEATQYF; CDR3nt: TGCAGCGTTCCCGGGACTAGCGAAGCGACCCAGTACTTC
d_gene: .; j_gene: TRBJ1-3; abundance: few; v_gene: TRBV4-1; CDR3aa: CASSQPGRDSGNTIYF; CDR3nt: TGCGCCAGCAGCCAACCTGGGAGGGACTCTGGAAACACCATATATTTT
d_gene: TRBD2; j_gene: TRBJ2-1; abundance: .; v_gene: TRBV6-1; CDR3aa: CASSDGRPYNEQFF; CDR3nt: TGTGCCAGCAGTGACGGGAGGCCTTACAATGAGCAGTTCTTC
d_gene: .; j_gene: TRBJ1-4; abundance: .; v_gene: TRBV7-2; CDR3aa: CASSLGVTSRKLFF; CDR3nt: TGTGCCAGCAGCTTAGGGGTCACTTCTCGAAAACTGTTTTTT
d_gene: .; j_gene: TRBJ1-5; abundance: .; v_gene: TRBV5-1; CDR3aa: CASSQPPGPEHF; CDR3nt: TGCGCCAGCAGCCAGCCCCCGGGGCCCGAGCATTTT
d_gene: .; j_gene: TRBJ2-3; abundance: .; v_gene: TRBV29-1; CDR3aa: CSVDGGETTDTQYF; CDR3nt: TGCAGCGTGGACGGGGGAGAGACCACAGATACGCAGTATTTT
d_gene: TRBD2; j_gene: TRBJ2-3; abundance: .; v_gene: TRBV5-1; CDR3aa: CASSLAGSGGATDTQYF; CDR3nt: TGCGCCAGCAGCTTGGCCGGTAGCGGGGGGGCCACAGATACGCAGTATTTT
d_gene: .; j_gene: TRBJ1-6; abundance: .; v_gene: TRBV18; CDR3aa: CASSPREYSPLHF; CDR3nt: TGTGCCAGCTCACCAAGGGAGTATTCACCCCTCCACTTT
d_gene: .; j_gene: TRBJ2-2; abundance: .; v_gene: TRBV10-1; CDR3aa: CATLDSLTGELFF; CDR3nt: TGCGCCACCCTGGACAGCCTCACCGGGGAGCTGTTTTTT
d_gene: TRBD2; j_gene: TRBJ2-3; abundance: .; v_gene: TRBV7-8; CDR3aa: CASSTPWTGTSESTDTQYF; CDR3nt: TGTGCCAGCAGCACCCCCTGGACCGGGACTAGCGAAAGCACAGATACGCAGTATTTT
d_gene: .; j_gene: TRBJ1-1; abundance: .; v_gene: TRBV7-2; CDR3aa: CASSLVGGFEAFF; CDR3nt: TGTGCCAGCAGCTTAGTGGGGGGCTTCGAAGCTTTCTTT
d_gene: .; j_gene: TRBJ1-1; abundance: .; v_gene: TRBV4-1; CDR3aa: CASSQRLNTEAFF; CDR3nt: TGCGCCAGCAGCCAACGCCTGAACACTGAAGCTTTCTTT